This TCR beta chain appears in the sequencing data of a study of CD8 T cells in ankylosing spondylitis. General study findings and limits: Previously reported in reactive arthritis synovial fluid and blood were some of the motif variants. Significantly higher representation of disease-linked clones was reported for matched ankylosing spondylitis synovial fluid. What seemed typical of ankylosing spondylitis blood was a TCR beta motif built from fewer than ten highly homologous variants.

The CDR3 consists of 15 residues. Per germline, CDR1 WSHSY and CDR2 SAAADI. V shed 0 bases and J shed 7 bases, with 13 bases lying between them. Using its own MiXCR run on the 5' RACE reads, TCRdb lists one record per CDR3 protein. The sample yields 200,000 to 250,000 distinct CDR3 sequences, around 20% seen once. To note about this clonotype: Its cognate antigen is unknown.

The TCR sequence derives from a male donor with ankylosing spondylitis. Sequenced material: blood, either unsorted or a sorted T cell fraction (not recorded which). The chain recombines TRBV10-2 with TRBJ2-1; no clear D gene. As DNA, the CDR3 is TGCGCCAGCAGTGAGTCGGCGGACGCCCTGAATGAGCAGTTCTTC. It yields the protein CASSESADALNEQFF.